This T cell receptor (beta chain) was sequenced in a study of blood T cells in healthy people across ages (dated by TCRdb to between 2015 and 2017). Looking at the study overall: Template switching captured roughly one uniquely barcoded TCR beta cDNA molecule per two T cells in model experiments. To track age-related changes in TCR beta repertoire diversity, the study relied on deep sequencing normalized with unique cDNA molecular identifiers. Donors were grouped into four age groups: young (average roughly 17 years), middle-aged (approximately 41), aged (around 60) and long-lived (approximately 81). Using the same blood draw, the study looked at two additional independent replicas of 1 million unique cDNA reads for two donors, one aged 18 to 29 and the other aged 80 or older. Results the study describes overall, beyond this receptor: Conclusive comparison of naive and antigen-experienced compartments was prevented by the profiling of bulk unsorted PBMCs. Because the CMV infection status of the donors was unknown, age-related changes in expanded clonotypes may potentially have been confounded. A strong correlation was found between observed TCR beta diversity and the percentage of naive T cells measured by flow cytometry. Compared with the aged group, the long-lived group had more naive CD4+ T cells, fewer expanded clones and increased TCR diversity, a pattern suggesting age selection. Observed TCR beta diversity per million T cells fell roughly linearly with age, and a significant reduction was already apparent by age around 39. Estimates of total diversity from one million sequenced T cells were regarded as lower bounds and underestimates.

The V end gives up 0 bases and the J end 3 bases, leaving 5 bases in the junction not matched to a gene. CDR1 and CDR2, per the germline V gene (reference sequence), are DFQATT and SNEGSKA. The CDR3, cysteine through phenylalanine, is 15 amino acids long. Of the read, only the CDR3 DNA is kept; its 45 bases are in frame from base 1. About this clonotype itself: Which antigen it targets is not known. No base quality values were provided; no much bigger clone lies one nucleotide off.

The approximately 39 donors, aged about 6 to 95 years, were systemically healthy Caucasian individuals from Russia. Each donor gave ten milliliters of peripheral blood, collected into EDTA-treated Vacutainer tubes. Ficoll-Paque density-gradient centrifugation was used to isolate PBMCs, with at least 6.5 million per sample. Trizol reagent was used to extract total RNA from the PBMCs, yielding at least 6 micrograms per sample. For every donor, flow cytometry on a PBMC aliquot measured the percentage of naive CD45RAhigh/CD27high T cells. The library was prepared using 5' RACE. Instrument on record: Illumina HiSeq 2500. A second about 7 to 11 cycle PCR used a sample-barcoded 5' primer and a J-beta primer mix. Each TCR beta cDNA molecule received a unique molecular identifier from a template-switch 5' adaptor carrying 12 random nucleotides. Each sample yielded at least 3 million CDR3-containing paired-end reads. All of the RNA was converted into first-strand cDNA using the Mint cDNA synthesis kit, with a TRBC-specific oligonucleotide serving as the primer. Following uracil-DNA glycosylase treatment, all cDNA underwent a first 18-cycle PCR with the universal primers M1SS and BC2_uni_R. Per the source publication's procedure: Normalization of each sample was performed by random selection of 1 million high-quality reads, each carrying a distinct molecular identifier. Instead of being binned into consensus sequences, reads that shared molecular identifiers were thrown out. MiTCR, run with a Q25 quality threshold and the strictest error-elimination algorithm, handled CDR3 identification, clonotype clustering and error correction. Lower-bound total TCR beta diversity was estimated with a nonparametric unseen species model using Euler transformation. TCRdb trimmed the raw reads at Q25, called clones with MiXCR and kept productive beta chains. Rows with a matching CDR3 protein are joined into one entry that keeps the most common DNA and genes. V and J calls and clone size were set by TCRdb, not the authors. The sample yields 800,000 or so distinct CDR3 sequences; roughly 25% were counted once. 3.7% of the sample rests with the top ten.

These data were also reused for a study on T cells of mothers and their children. The second paper states: Nine systemically healthy Caucasian individuals served as donors, namely three mothers together with their six children. cDNA synthesis consumed the entire amount of extracted RNA, loaded at 1.5 ug RNA in each 15 ul reaction. Sample barcodes and 2-4 random nucleotides were added via the M1S primer in the second PCR. Each mother yielded over 9.5 million TCR beta CDR3 reads and each child a few million reads. Thymic selection shapes the output of TCR recombination in a similar way in related and unrelated pairs, and inherited differences have a minor effect. Normalized repertoire overlap was always slightly but never significantly higher in related than unrelated mother-child pairs. With a sensitivity of about 100 clones per million clonotypes, no persistent microchimeric T cell clones were detected. The study used deep NGS to compare TCR beta repertoires of mothers and children, seeking features distinguishing related mother-child pairs from unrelated individuals. On average, the children were approximately 11 +/- 4 years old, while the mothers were about 40 +/- 4 years old. After adapters were ligated using NEBNext reagents, the libraries underwent 100+100 nt paired-end sequencing on an Illumina HiSeq 2000. To prevent cross-contamination, the mother and child libraries were prepared a month apart and were sequenced in separate runs. Each donor had between roughly 500,000 and 2,200,000 distinct TCR beta clonotypes identified. Naive TCR beta clonotypes were estimated from low-frequency clonotypes matched to each donor's FACS-determined naive share, without sorting.

The sample was blood. The receptor's source is a boy younger than 18 in good health. The sequence links TRBV20-1 to TRBJ2-1; 7 central bases correspond to TRBD2. This receptor carries the CDR3 CSARDSQRDYNEQFF. DNA sequence: TGCAGTGCTAGAGATTCCCAGCGGGACTACAATGAGCAGTTCTTC.